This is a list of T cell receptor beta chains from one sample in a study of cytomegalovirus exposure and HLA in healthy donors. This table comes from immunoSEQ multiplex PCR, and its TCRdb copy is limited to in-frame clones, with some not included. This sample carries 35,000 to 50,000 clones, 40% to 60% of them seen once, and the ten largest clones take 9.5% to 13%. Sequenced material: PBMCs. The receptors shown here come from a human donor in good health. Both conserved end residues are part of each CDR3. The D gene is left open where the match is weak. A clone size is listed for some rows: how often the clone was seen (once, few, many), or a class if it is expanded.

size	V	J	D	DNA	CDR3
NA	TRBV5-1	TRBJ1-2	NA	TGCGCCAGCAGCGCGACCAACAGGGCAGGTATCTATGGCTACACCTTC	CASSATNRAGIYGYTF
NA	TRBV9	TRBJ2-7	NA	TGTGCCAGCAGCGTAGGTACAGGGACAAACGAGCAGTACTTC	CASSVGTGTNEQYF
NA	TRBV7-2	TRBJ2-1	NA	TGTGCCAGCAGGAAAGGAGGGGCTAGCGTCTCCTACAATGAGCAGTTCTTC	CASRKGGASVSYNEQFF
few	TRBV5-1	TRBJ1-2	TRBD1	TGCGCCAGCAGCTTGGCAGGGGGCTATGGCTACACCTTC	CASSLAGGYGYTF
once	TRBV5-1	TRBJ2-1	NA	TGCGCCAGCAGCAGCACAGGGAAGGTGTACAATGAGCAGTTCTTC	CASSSTGKVYNEQFF
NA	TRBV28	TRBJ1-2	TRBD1	TGTGCCAGCAGTCCGGAGACAGGGGTGGGCTATGGCTACACCTTC	CASSPETGVGYGYTF
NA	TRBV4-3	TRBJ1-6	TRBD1	TGCGCCAGCAGCCATATGACAGGGGGAGGTTCACCCCTCCACTTT	CASSHMTGGGSPLHF
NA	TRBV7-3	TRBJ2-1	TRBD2	TGTGCCAGCAGCCCTCGACTAGCGGGAGAGGATAGGCAGTTCTTC	CASSPRLAGEDRQFF
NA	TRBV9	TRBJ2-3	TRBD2	TGTGCCAGCAGCGTAGCGGGAGGGGGCACAGATACGCAGTATTTT	CASSVAGGGTDTQYF
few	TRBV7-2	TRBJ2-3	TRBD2	TGTGCCAGCAGCTTAAGGGGACTAGCGGGGGGTGAGGATACGCAGTATTTT	CASSLRGLAGGEDTQYF
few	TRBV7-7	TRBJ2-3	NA	TGTGCCAGCAGTAACGGAGACACGCAGTATTTT	CASSNGDTQYF
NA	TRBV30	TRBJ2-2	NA	TGTGCCTGGAGTGCCCAGATGAACACCGGGGAGCTGTTTTTT	CAWSAQMNTGELFF
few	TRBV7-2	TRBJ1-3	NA	TGTGCCAGCAGCCCTATGACTGGAAACACCATATATTTT	CASSPMTGNTIYF
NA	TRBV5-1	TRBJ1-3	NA	TGCGCCAGCAGTTATGAGAACTCTGGAAACACCATATATTTT	CASSYENSGNTIYF
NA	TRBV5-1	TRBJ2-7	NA	TGCGCCAGCAGCCCCAACAGGGCAAGGGGTGAGCAGTACTTC	CASSPNRARGEQYF
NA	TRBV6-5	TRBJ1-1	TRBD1	TGTGCCAGCAGTTACTCGACAGGGTGGTCCACTGAAGCTTTCTTT	CASSYSTGWSTEAFF
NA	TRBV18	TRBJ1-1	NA	TGTGCCAGCTCACCACGGATCCCGGGGAACACTGAAGCTTTCTTT	CASSPRIPGNTEAFF
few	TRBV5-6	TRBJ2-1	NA	TGTGCCAGCAGCTTGGTGGGGGCCTACAACAATGAGCAGTTCTTC	CASSLVGAYNNEQFF
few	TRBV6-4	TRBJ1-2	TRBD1	TGTGCCAGCAGTGATGGGGACAGCGGGGGCTACACCTTC	CASSDGDSGGYTF
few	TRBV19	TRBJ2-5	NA	TGTGCCAGTATCGGGACAAAGATAGGAGAGACCCAGTACTTC	CASIGTKIGETQYF
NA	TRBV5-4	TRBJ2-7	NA	TGTGCCAGCAGCTTGGGACAGGAGAGAACCTACGAGCAGTACTTC	CASSLGQERTYEQYF
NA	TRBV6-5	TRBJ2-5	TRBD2	TGTGCCAGCAGTCGTACGACTAGCGGGCAAGAGACCCAGTACTTC	CASSRTTSGQETQYF
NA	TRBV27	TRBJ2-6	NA	TGTGCCAGCAGTCTCATTCCGGGTTCCCTCTCTGGGGCCAACGTCCTGACTTTC	CASSLIPGSLSGANVLTF
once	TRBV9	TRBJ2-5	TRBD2	TGTGCCAGCAGCGTAGGGGCTAGCGGACCCCAAGAGACCCAGTACTTC	CASSVGASGPQETQYF
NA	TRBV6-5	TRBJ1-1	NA	TGTGCCAGCAGTTACTCGAGGGCCTGGGGGGCTGAAGCTTTCTTT	CASSYSRAWGAEAFF